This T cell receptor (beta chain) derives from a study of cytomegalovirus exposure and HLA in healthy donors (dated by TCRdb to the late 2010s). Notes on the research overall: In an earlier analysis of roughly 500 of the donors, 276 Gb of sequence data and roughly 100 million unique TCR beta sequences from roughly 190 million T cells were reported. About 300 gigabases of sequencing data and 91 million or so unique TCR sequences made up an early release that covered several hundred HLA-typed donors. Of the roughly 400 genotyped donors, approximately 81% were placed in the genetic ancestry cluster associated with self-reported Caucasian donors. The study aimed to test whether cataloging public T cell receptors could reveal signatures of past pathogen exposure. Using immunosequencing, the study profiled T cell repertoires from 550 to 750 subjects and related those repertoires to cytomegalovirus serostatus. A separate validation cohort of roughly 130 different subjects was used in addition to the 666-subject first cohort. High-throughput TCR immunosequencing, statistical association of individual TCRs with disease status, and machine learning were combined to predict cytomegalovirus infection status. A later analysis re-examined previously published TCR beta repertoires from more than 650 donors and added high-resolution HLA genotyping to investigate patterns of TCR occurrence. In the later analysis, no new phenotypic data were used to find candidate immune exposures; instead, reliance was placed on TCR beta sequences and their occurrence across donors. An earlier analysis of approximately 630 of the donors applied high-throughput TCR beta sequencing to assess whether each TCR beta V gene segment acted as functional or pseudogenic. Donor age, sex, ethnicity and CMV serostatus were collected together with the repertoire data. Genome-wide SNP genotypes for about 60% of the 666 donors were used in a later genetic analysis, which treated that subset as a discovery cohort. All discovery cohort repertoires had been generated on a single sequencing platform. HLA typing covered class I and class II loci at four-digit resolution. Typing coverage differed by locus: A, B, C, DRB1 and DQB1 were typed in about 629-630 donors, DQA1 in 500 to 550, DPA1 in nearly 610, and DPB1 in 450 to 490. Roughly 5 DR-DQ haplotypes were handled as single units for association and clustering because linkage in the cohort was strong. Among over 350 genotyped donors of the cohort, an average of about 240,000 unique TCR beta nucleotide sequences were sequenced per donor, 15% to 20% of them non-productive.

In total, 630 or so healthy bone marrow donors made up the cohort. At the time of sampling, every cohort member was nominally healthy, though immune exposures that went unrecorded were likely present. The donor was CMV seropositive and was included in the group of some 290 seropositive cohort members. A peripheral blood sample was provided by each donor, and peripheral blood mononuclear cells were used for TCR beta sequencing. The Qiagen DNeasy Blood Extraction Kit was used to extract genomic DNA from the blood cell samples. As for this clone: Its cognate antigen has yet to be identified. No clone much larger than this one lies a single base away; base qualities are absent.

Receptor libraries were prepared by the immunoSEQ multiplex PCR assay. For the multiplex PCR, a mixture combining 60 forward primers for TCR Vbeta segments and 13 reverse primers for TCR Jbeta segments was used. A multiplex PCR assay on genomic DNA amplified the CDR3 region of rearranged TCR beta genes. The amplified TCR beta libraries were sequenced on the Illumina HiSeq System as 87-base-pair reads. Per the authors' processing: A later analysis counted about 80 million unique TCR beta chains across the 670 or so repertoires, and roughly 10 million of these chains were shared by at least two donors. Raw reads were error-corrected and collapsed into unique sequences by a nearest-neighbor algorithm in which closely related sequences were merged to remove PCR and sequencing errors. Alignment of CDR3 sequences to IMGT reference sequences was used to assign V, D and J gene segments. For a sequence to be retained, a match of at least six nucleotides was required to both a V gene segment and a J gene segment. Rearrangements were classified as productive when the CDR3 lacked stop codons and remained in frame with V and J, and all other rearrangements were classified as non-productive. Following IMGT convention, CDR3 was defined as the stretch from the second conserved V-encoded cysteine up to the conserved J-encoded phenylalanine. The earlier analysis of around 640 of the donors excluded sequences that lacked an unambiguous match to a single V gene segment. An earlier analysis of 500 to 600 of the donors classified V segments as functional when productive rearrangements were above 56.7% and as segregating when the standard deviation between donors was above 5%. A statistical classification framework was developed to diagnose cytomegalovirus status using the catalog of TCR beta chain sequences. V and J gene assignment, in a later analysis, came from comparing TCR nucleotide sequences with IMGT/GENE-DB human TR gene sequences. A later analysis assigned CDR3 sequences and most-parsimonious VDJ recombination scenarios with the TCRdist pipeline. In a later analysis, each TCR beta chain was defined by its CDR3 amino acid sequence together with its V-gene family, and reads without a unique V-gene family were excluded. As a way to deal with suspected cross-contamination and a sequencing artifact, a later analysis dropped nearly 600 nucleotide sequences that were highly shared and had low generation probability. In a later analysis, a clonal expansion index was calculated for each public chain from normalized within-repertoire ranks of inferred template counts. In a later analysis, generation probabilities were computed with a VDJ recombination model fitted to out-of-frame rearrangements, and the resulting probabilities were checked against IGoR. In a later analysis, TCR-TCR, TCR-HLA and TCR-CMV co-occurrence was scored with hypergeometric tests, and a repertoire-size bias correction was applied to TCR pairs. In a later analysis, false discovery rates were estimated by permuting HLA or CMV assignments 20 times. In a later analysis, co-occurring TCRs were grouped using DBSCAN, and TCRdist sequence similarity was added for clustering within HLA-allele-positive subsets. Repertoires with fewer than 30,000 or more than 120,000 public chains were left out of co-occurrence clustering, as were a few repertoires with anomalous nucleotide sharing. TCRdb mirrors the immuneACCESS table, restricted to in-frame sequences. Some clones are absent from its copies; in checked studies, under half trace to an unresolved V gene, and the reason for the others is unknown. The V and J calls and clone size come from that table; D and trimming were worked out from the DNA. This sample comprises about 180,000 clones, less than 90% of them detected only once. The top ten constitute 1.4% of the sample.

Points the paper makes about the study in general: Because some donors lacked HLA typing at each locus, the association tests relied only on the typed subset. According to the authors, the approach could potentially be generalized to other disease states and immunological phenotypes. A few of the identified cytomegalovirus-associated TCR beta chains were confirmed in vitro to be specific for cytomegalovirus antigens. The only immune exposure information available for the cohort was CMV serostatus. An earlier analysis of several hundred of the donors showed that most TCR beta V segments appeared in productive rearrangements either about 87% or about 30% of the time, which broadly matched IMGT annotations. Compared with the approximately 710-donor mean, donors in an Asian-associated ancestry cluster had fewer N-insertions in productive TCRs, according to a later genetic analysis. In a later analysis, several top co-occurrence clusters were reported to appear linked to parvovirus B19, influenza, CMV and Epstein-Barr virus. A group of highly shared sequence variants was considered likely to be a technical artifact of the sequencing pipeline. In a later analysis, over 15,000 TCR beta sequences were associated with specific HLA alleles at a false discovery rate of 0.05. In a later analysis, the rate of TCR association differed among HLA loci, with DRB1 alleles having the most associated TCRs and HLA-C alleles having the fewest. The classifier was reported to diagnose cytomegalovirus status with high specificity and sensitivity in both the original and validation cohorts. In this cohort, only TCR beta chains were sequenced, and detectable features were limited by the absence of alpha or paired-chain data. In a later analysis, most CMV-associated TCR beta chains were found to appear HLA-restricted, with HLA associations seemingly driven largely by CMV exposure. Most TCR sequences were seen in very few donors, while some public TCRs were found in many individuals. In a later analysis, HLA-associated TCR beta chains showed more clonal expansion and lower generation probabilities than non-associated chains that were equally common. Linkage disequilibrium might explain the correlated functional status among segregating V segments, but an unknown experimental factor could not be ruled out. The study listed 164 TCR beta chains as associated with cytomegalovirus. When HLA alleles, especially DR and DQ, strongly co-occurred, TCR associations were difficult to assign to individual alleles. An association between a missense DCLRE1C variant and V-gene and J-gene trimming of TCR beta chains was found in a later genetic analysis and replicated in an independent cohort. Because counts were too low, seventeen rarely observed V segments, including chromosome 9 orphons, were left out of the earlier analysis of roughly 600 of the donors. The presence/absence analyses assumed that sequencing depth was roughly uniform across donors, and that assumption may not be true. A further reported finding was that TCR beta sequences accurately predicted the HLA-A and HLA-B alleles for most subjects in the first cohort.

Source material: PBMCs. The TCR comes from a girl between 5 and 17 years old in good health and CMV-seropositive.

The CDR3 in this case is CASRLVGYTF. In nucleotides, the sequence is TGTGCCAGCAGGCTGGTGGGCTACACCTTC. Here the chain combines TRBV19 and TRBJ1-2, with the D gene call left open. V is reduced by 9 bases and J by 8 bases, leaving a spacing of 10 bases between them. The CDR3 runs 10 residues from the cysteine to the phenylalanine. The retained sequence is limited to the CDR3, 30 bases, with the frame set at the first base. Based on the germline V gene (reference sequence), the CDR1 and CDR2 sequences are LNHDA and SQIVND. The reference TRBV19 and TRBJ1-2 proteins fill in what lies around the CDR3, so the full variable domain reads DGGITQSPKYLFRKEGQNVTLSCEQNLNHDAMYWYRQDPGQGLRLIYYSQIVNDFQKGDIAEGYSVSREKKESFPLTVTSAQKNPTAFYLCASRLVGYTFGSGTRLTVV.